Sequencing of this T cell receptor (beta chain) was carried out in a study of OX40 agonist ivuxolimab in advanced cancers. Regarding the complete study: Ivuxolimab was an agonistic, fully human IgG2 monoclonal antibody directed against OX40 (CD134), a costimulatory receptor. Intravenous ivuxolimab was administered to patients every 2 weeks at six dose levels: 0.01, 0.1, 0.3, 1.5, 3 and 10 mg/kg. Of the roughly 52 dose-escalation patients, hepatocellular carcinoma was present in about 20, melanoma in around 15, renal cell carcinoma in 9 and head and neck cancer in 9. In the dose-escalation cohort, roughly 82% of patients were male, and the mean age was 60 years with a range of roughly 23 to 79. Patients were allowed to have had prior anti-PD-1, anti-PD-L1 or anti-CTLA-4 therapy, and approximately 40% of the dose-escalation patients had previously received checkpoint inhibitors. Three dose-escalation patients achieved partial responses, one with hepatocellular carcinoma and two with cutaneous melanoma. Peripheral TCRbeta sequencing was intended to test whether TCR sequence diversity was altered and clonal T-cell expansion was caused by ivuxolimab. The monotherapy dose-escalation portion (N ≈ 56 patients) of the phase I ivuxolimab trial is reported in the paper.

The junction carries 3 bases between V and J, which are trimmed by 2 bases and 7 bases respectively. The CDR3 sequence holds 11 residues, the cysteine and phenylalanine included. Only the CDR3 part of the read is kept: 33 bases, read in frame from the first base. Taken from the germline V gene, the CDR1 and CDR2 loops are LGHNT and FRNRAP. For sequencing of the TCRbeta CDR3 region, genomic DNA was extracted from the sorted cells. The immunoSEQ Assay was used for sequencing of TCRbeta CDR3 regions. Held by TCRdb, this immuneACCESS table contains in-frame sequences only and omits some clones. Under half of the omission traces to an unresolved V gene where checked; the cause of the rest is unknown. The sample profile shows 22,000 or so clones; approximately 80% of them were found once. The ten largest clones capture roughly 36% of the sample. The trial excluded patients who had a history of autoimmune disease or were on systemic immunosuppression. In every dose cohort, peripheral blood was drawn for TCR sequencing at baseline, cycle 4 day 1, and cycle 7 day 1. Samples came from an open-label, multicenter, first-in-human phase I dose-escalation trial of ivuxolimab. Adults with locally advanced or metastatic head and neck squamous cell, hepatocellular, melanoma or renal cell carcinoma were enrolled in the trial. Before TCR sequencing, CD4+ and CD8+ T cells were separately sorted from peripheral blood.

Remarks on this clone: Its antigen is not yet known. Base-call qualities are not available, and no considerably larger clone is one nucleotide away.

Overall study outcomes, separate from this receptor: Antigen specificity was not determined for the clonally expanded peripheral T cells. After ivuxolimab, CD8+ T cells had more expanded clones than CD4+ T cells on average. Partial responders in the 0.1-3.0 mg/kg groups had among the lowest normalized peripheral clonal expansion, especially among CD8+ T cells. Low levels of normalized T-cell clonal expansion were also shown by some nonresponding patients. At doses of 0.1 to 3.0 mg/kg, clonal expansion of both CD4+ and CD8+ blood T cells was observed from baseline to week 6.

Here the sequenced sample was CD4+ or CD8+ T cells sorted from blood, taken in a trial of the OX40 agonist ivuxolimab. The chain is made from TRBV12-5 and TRBJ2-1; the D gene identity is not certain. The receptor was isolated from an adult with an advanced solid tumor such as melanoma, head and neck, liver or kidney cancer. The encoded CDR3 is CASGLPNEQFF. The DNA sequence reads TGTGCTAGTGGTTTGCCAAATGAGCAGTTCTTC.